The source of this TCR beta chain is a study of cytomegalovirus exposure and HLA in healthy donors. J was trimmed by 5 bases and V by 6 bases; bases with no gene match: 13. Germline values: CDR1 SGHRS, CDR2 YFSETQ. The CDR3 sequence is 16 residues long. With 60 Vbeta and 13 Jbeta primers, the PCR was carried out. Assay: immunoSEQ multiplex PCR; the TCRdb copy retains only in-frame clones and omits some. The repertoire consists of some 160,000 clones, with 65% to 80% occurring once and the leading ten covering about 1.8%. This clone was observed once. Each of the donors was a healthy bone marrow donor. The sequenced material came from PBMCs. This TCR was recovered from a woman aged 40 to 55 in good health and CMV-seronegative. The chain links TRBV5-1 to TRBJ2-3; 9 bases match TRBD1. In DNA form, the CDR3 reads TGCGCCAGCACCGAGACGGACAGGGGAAGGAAAGATACGCAGTATTTT. The encoded protein is CASTETDRGRKDTQYF.